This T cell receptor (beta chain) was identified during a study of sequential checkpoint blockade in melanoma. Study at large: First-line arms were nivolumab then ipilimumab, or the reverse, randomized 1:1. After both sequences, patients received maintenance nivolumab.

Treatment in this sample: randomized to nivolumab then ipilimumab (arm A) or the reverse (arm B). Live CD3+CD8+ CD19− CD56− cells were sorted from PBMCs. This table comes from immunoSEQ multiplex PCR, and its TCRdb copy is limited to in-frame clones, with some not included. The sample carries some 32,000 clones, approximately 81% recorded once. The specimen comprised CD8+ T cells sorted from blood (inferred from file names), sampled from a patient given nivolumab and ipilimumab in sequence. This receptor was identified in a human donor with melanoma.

The CDR3 nucleotides are TGTGCCAGCAGCGTGGGGACTCCCCCCAATGAGCAGTTCTTC. This gives the protein CASSVGTPPNEQFF. The genes are TRBV9 and TRBJ2-1; perhaps TRBD2 as D (6 bases). Germline-derived CDR1 and CDR2 are SGDLS and YYNGEE. V was trimmed by 2 bases and J by 6 bases, leaving 12 bases between them. CDR3 size: 14 residues.